A single sample gave rise to the 18 T cell receptor beta chains below, sequenced in a study of cytomegalovirus exposure and HLA in healthy donors. The study ran its PCR with 60 Vbeta and 13 Jbeta primers. TCRdb's table, derived via immunoSEQ multiplex PCR, lists solely in-frame clones and lacks some. The profile shows under 150,000 clones, around 85% of them singletons. The specimen was PBMCs. The receptors stem from a woman between 50 and 59 years old in good health and CMV-seropositive.

This sequence joins TRBV6-1 and TRBJ2-7, with a possible D match to TRBD1 (6 bases). CDR3 size: 15 residues. Germline V gives CDR1 MNHNS, CDR2 SASEGT. The V end lost 4 bases, the J end lost 0 bases, and 13 bases lay between the germline ends. The CDR3 region is CASSVEDSSSYEQYF. The DNA of the CDR3 is TGTGCCAGCAGTGTAGAGGACAGTAGCTCCTACGAGCAGTACTTC.

This clone was observed a few times. J is TRBJ1-2 and V is TRBV6-1; 7 bases are a match to TRBD1. In germline, CDR1 is MNHNS, CDR2 SASEGT. Trimming removed 10 bases from V and 6 bases from J; junction bases left unmatched: 14. This CDR3 is built from 14 residues. The CDR3 sequence is CATLKGGGMDGYTF. DNA of the CDR3: TGTGCCACACTAAAAGGGGGCGGTATGGATGGCTACACCTTC.

The CDR3: CASSLVGGRGTDTQYF. For the CDR3, the DNA is TGTGCCAGCAGCTTGGTGGGCGGGCGAGGTACAGATACGCAGTATTTT. The chain uses TRBV5-4 and TRBJ2-3; a possible D gene is TRBD2 (5 bases). CDR1 is SGHNT, CDR2 YYREEE, per germline (reference sequence). The CDR3 is 16 amino acids. V was trimmed by 0 bases and J by 3 bases, leaving 14 bases between them.

The chain carries TRBV18 and TRBJ1-5, with 8 bases matching TRBD1. This CDR3 is 14 amino acids long. V shed 6 bases, J shed 6 bases, and the junction held 7 bases outside the gene matches. Germline V gene data show CDR1 as KGHSH and CDR2 as LQKENI. The CDR3 sequence: CASSGGQDTQPQHF. Written as DNA, the CDR3 is TGTGCCAGCTCGGGGGGACAGGACACTCAGCCCCAGCATTTT.

This clone was counted a few times. CDR3 amino acids: CASSLGLGGRSTDTQYF. The CDR3 region has the DNA TGTGCCAGCAGTTTGGGTTTGGGGGGGCGGAGCACAGATACGCAGTATTTT. The gene calls are TRBV28 and TRBJ2-3, with TRBD2 as a possible D gene (7 bases). The CDR3 sequence is 17 residues long. The ends were cut back, 3 bases at V and 0 bases at J, with 16 bases in the middle. Germline V lookup: CDR1 MDHEN, CDR2 SYDVKM. Supplemented by reference TRBV28 and TRBJ2-3, the full variable domain reads DVKVTQSSRYLVKRTGEKVFLECVQDMDHENMFWYRQDPGLGLRLIYFSYDVKMKEKGDIPEGYSVSREKKERFSLILESASTNQTSMYLCASSLGLGGRSTDTQYFGPGTRLTVL.

The V call is TRBV2, the J call TRBJ1-5, with TRBD1 as a possible D gene (6 bases). V gave up 7 bases and J gave up 3 bases, with 10 bases separating them. The CDR3 runs to 13 residues. Germline assignment: CDR1 SNHLY and CDR2 FYNNEI. Written as DNA, the CDR3 is TGTGCCAGCAAAAGGGACAACAATCAGCCCCAGCATTTT. Translated: CASKRDNNQPQHF. Using reference TRBV2 and TRBJ1-5 for the parts outside the CDR3, the full variable domain is EPEVTQTPSHQVTQMGQEVILRCVPISNHLYFYWYRQILGQKVEFLVSFYNNEISEKSEIFDDQFSVERPDGSNFTLKIRSTKLEDSAMYFCASKRDNNQPQHFGDGTRLSIL.

This CDR3 reads CASSLYSNSPLHF. The CDR3 DNA is TGTGCCAGCAGCTTATACAGCAATTCACCCCTCCACTTT. V usage is TRBV7-2 and J usage is TRBJ1-6, with D unclear. V was trimmed by 2 bases and J by 7 bases, leaving 6 bases between them. The CDR3 runs to 13 residues. CDR1 SGHTA and CDR2 FQGNSA come from the germline V gene.

This clone was found once. The chain combines TRBV19 with TRBJ1-5; D uncertain. Between the trimmed V and J ends, which lost 4 bases and 9 bases, there was a span of 7 bases. The CDR3 runs to 11 residues. The germline CDR1 and CDR2 sequences are LNHDA and SQIVND (reference sequence). This CDR3 reads CASSTRGPQHF. Written as DNA, the CDR3 is TGTGCCAGTAGTACTCGCGGGCCCCAGCATTTT.

This clone was found once. The gene calls are TRBV6-5 and TRBJ1-2; D not certain. CDR1 is MNHEY, CDR2 SVGAGI, per germline. The CDR3 is 14 residues long. Trimming stripped 6 bases from V and 5 bases from J, with 16 bases between. CDR3 loop: CASSSPGLTYGYTF. The DNA for the CDR3 is TGTGCCAGCAGCAGTCCTGGCTTAACGTATGGCTACACCTTC.

The chain has TRBV9 and TRBJ2-7, with 12 bases fitting TRBD1. V gave up 4 bases and J gave up 4 bases; unmatched junction bases: 6. The CDR3 runs to 15 residues. From germline, CDR1 is SGDLS and CDR2 YYNGEE. CDR3 DNA sequence: TGTGCCAGCAGCCAAGGGACAGGGGGCGGGTACGAGCAGTACTTC. Residues: CASSQGTGGGYEQYF.

The J gene is TRBJ1-2, the V gene TRBV15; D not resolved. Trimming stripped 0 bases from V and 5 bases from J, with 7 bases between. Per germline, CDR1 LNHNV and CDR2 YYDKDF (reference sequence). This CDR3 contains 13 residues. CDR3 amino acids: CATSREAGYGYTF. In nucleotides, the CDR3 is TGTGCCACCAGCAGAGAGGCAGGATATGGCTACACCTTC.

V gene TRBV9 combines with J gene TRBJ1-6, with TRBD1 identical over 9 bases. This CDR3 is 15 amino acids long. V dropped 3 bases and J dropped 6; count of bases not matched to a gene: 4. The germline gives CDR1 SGDLS, CDR2 YYNGEE. CDR3 amino acids: CASSAPGQGNSPLHF. In nucleotides, the CDR3 is TGTGCCAGCAGCGCCCCGGGACAGGGTAATTCACCCCTCCACTTT.

The gene calls are TRBV29-1 and TRBJ2-2; 14 nucleotides agree with TRBD2. Looked up from germline, CDR1 is SQVTM and CDR2 is ANQGSEA. The CDR3 is 19 residues long. V trimming: 6 bases; J trimming: 1 base; junction bases outside the gene matches: 13. The CDR3 region is CSVALPAGTSGGNTGELFF. CDR3 nucleotides: TGCAGCGTCGCCCTACCCGCCGGGACTAGCGGGGGGAACACCGGGGAGCTGTTTTTT.

This chain links TRBV2 with TRBJ2-1, with 8 bases matching TRBD2. The V and J ends lost 3 bases and 5 bases, in that order; junction bases with no gene match: 3. Germline CDR1 and CDR2: SNHLY and FYNNEI. CDR3 length: 14 amino acids. Here the CDR3 DNA reads TGTGCCAGCAGTGACTGGCGGGGGGACAATGAGCAGTTCTTC. It codes for CASSDWRGDNEQFF.

V gene TRBV7-2 combines with J gene TRBJ2-7; 9 bases match TRBD1. The ends lost 5 bases at V and 0 bases at J; junction bases unmatched: 8. The CDR3 runs 16 residues. Germline assignment: CDR1 SGHTA and CDR2 FQGNSA. CDR3 nucleotides: TGTGCCAGCAGCCCCCTTGGACAGGGGAACTCCTACGAGCAGTACTTC. This encodes CASSPLGQGNSYEQYF.

A remark on this clone: Sequence at one end of the junction differs from germline and may be a read error. The chain links TRBV7-7 to TRBJ2-5; D uncertain. This CDR3 spans 13 amino acids. Germline CDR1 and CDR2: SSHAT and FNYEAQ (reference sequence). The CDR3 reads CASSLAQRGTQYF. In DNA, the CDR3 is TGTGCTAGCAGCTTAGCCCAACGCGGGACCCAGTACTTC.

This clone was seen a few times. The chain combines TRBV28 with TRBJ1-3, with 9 nucleotides matching TRBD1. With V trimmed by 7 bases and J by 8 bases, 6 bases remained unmatched. The CDR3 totals 13 residues. Germline V gene data show CDR1 as MDHEN and CDR2 as SYDVKM. In DNA, the CDR3 is TGTGCCAGCAACAGGGGGCATAAGGACACCATATATTTT. Residues: CASNRGHKDTIYF. The whole variable domain, remainder taken from reference TRBV28 and TRBJ1-3, is DVKVTQSSRYLVKRTGEKVFLECVQDMDHENMFWYRQDPGLGLRLIYFSYDVKMKEKGDIPEGYSVSREKKERFSLILESASTNQTSMYLCASNRGHKDTIYFGEGSWLTVV.

This sequence joins TRBV9 and TRBJ2-2, with TRBD1 matching over 7 bases. There are 14 residues in the CDR3. V was clipped by 6 bases and J by 2 bases; unmatched bases: 4. Germline lookup yields CDR1 SGDLS and CDR2 YYNGEE. CDR3 DNA: TGTGCCAGCACCGGGACAGTAAACACCGGGGAGCTGTTTTTT. This codes for CASTGTVNTGELFF.